Sequencing of this T cell receptor (beta chain) was carried out in a study of shared clonotypes between healthy human individuals. Produced via immunoSEQ multiplex PCR; TCRdb's table is partial and in-frame only. Here the sample spans 490,000 or so clones, 70% to 80% being singletons. The CDR3 sequence is 16 residues long. The germline CDR1 and CDR2 sequences are LNHDA and SQIVND (reference sequence). V was cut by 3 bases and J by 3 bases, with 18 bases left in between. This clone was counted once. The chain employs TRBV19 and TRBJ2-7; tentative D call: TRBD2 (5 bases). The TCR was taken from a woman between 35 and 50 years old in good health. Some clones in this sample may be carry-over from other donors' samples. Sequencing used PBMCs. The CDR3 DNA follows: TGTGCCAGTAGTATTAGGTTCGACTACCGGAACTACGAGCAGTACTTC. Protein sequence: CASSIRFDYRNYEQYF.